The 19 T cell receptor beta chains below come from one sample, sequenced in a study of blood T cell repertoires in COVID-19. Assay: immunoSEQ multiplex PCR; the TCRdb copy retains only in-frame clones and omits some. Of under 300,000 clones listed, approximately 79% were seen once; the top ten hold around 4.1%. Sequencing used peripheral blood. The receptors originated from a middle-aged woman with active or convalescent COVID-19.

This chain links TRBV7-9 with TRBJ1-1; 10 positions match TRBD1. V trimming: 5 bases; J trimming: 0 bases; junction bases outside the gene matches: 6. This CDR3 region has 16 residues. Germline-derived CDR1 and CDR2 are SEHNR and FQNEAQ (reference sequence). The CDR3 nucleotides read TGTGCCAGCAGCCTGGGACAGGGGCTCATGAACACTGAAGCTTTCTTT. Residues: CASSLGQGLMNTEAFF.

The chain uses TRBV2 and TRBJ1-1, with D possibly being TRBD1 (6 bases). The CDR3 length is 15 residues. Germline CDR1 is SNHLY and CDR2 is FYNNEI. Trimming left V 3 bases short and J 4 bases short, with 15 bases between. The CDR3 DNA is TGTGCCAGCAGTGAGAGGTCCACAGGGTCCACTGAAGCTTTCTTT. Amino acids: CASSERSTGSTEAFF.

This clone was seen only a few times. The chain combines TRBV19 with TRBJ1-5; D is unresolved. CDR1 LNHDA and CDR2 SQIVND come from the germline V gene (reference sequence). Trimming removed 1 base from V and 4 bases from J, with 11 bases in between. This CDR3 comprises 15 residues. The DNA of the CDR3 is TGTGCCAGTAGTATAGGGTCCAGGAAGAATCAGCCCCAGCATTTT. Amino acids: CASSIGSRKNQPQHF.

The V and J genes are TRBV9 and TRBJ1-6; possibly TRBD1 for D (5 bases). In germline, CDR1 is SGDLS, CDR2 YYNGEE. The CDR3 contains 17 residues. V gave up 4 bases and J gave up 0 bases, with 14 bases separating them. Written as DNA, the CDR3 is TGTGCCAGCAGCCCGGGACTGAGGAGCTCCTATAATTCACCCCTCCACTTT. It codes for CASSPGLRSSYNSPLHF.

The gene calls are TRBV19 and TRBJ2-7, with D possibly TRBD1 on 6 matching bases. V dropped 6 bases and J dropped 2 bases, with 14 bases sitting between them. This CDR3 has 14 residues. Germline V gene data show CDR1 as LNHDA and CDR2 as SQIVND (reference sequence). CDR3 bases: TGTGCCAGTAGCAGGACAGCTGGGGCCTACGAGCAGTACTTC. This gives the protein CASSRTAGAYEQYF.

The V gene is TRBV10-3, the J gene TRBJ1-1, with 7 bases identical to TRBD1. From germline, CDR1 is ENHRY and CDR2 SYGVKD. V lost 5 bases, J lost 6 bases, and 18 bases stayed unmatched. The CDR3 is 17 residues long. CDR3 region: CAISIGQDRAPRPEAFF. Here the CDR3 DNA reads TGTGCCATCAGTATCGGACAGGATAGAGCTCCCCGCCCTGAAGCTTTCTTT.

This chain joins TRBV2 and TRBJ1-2, with 9 bases fitting TRBD1. With 6 bases clipped from V and 8 bases from J, the junction kept 10 bases outside the gene matches. The CDR3 is 14 amino acids. Per germline, CDR1 SNHLY and CDR2 FYNNEI. As DNA, the CDR3 is TGTGCCAGCAGGGATGGACAGGGGAGTGGCGGCTACACCTTC. This encodes CASRDGQGSGGYTF.

In this sample, this clone turned up once. V gene TRBV28 combines with J gene TRBJ1-1; D may be TRBD1 (5 bases). The CDR3 loop spans 17 amino acids. Germline CDR1 is MDHEN and CDR2 is SYDVKM. Trimming stripped 1 base from V and 3 bases from J, with 18 bases between. CDR3: CASSLSGFFSSYTEAFF. DNA for the CDR3: TGTGCCAGCAGTTTATCAGGGTTTTTCTCCTCATACACTGAAGCTTTCTTT.

The chain combines TRBV3-1 (or the pseudogene TRBV3-2) with TRBJ2-7; 7 nucleotides agree with TRBD2. With V trimmed by 2 bases and J by 1 base, 14 bases remained unmatched. CDR1 and CDR2 from the germline V gene are LGHDT and YNNKEL (reference sequence). The CDR3 has 18 amino acids. The CDR3 sequence: CASSQSLAGDAISYEQYF. CDR3 DNA sequence: TGTGCCAGCAGCCAATCGTTAGCGGGCGACGCTATTTCCTACGAGCAGTACTTC.

The rearrangement links TRBV5-6 to TRBJ2-3; 9 positions agree with TRBD2. The CDR3 length is 19 residues. Per germline, CDR1 SGHDT and CDR2 YYEEEE. The J segment lost 0 bases and the V segment lost 1 base, leaving 12 bases of the junction unmatched. CDR3 loop: CASSLFLSGGLTSTDTQYF. In DNA, the CDR3 is TGTGCCAGCAGCTTGTTTCTCAGCGGGGGGTTAACTAGCACAGATACGCAGTATTTT.

The rearrangement joins TRBV10-3 to TRBJ2-3, with D unclear. This CDR3 region has 11 residues. Trimming took 6 bases from V and 2 from J, leaving 3 bases between them. Per the germline V gene, CDR1 is ENHRY and CDR2 is SYGVKD. As DNA, the CDR3 is TGTGCCATCAGCTCCACAGATACGCAGTATTTT. It translates to CAISSTDTQYF.

The chain carries TRBV27 and TRBJ2-1, with 11 bases matching TRBD2. The CDR3 has 16 amino acids. Germline lookup yields CDR1 MNHEY and CDR2 SMNVEV (reference sequence). The ends lost 0 bases at V and 4 bases at J; junction bases unmatched: 2. CDR3 coding DNA: TGTGCCAGCAGTTTATCGGGACTAGCGGTGTACAATGAGCAGTTCTTC. As protein: CASSLSGLAVYNEQFF.

The V and J genes are TRBV5-1 and TRBJ1-2; D is perhaps TRBD1 (5 bases). CDR3 size: 13 residues. V was trimmed by 6 bases and J by 6 bases, leaving 15 bases between them. Per germline, CDR1 SGHRS and CDR2 YFSETQ. In nucleotides, the CDR3 is TGCGCCAGCACCCTAACGGGGGAACATGGCTACACCTTC. This sequence encodes CASTLTGEHGYTF.

The chain is built from TRBV12-3 or TRBV12-4 and TRBJ2-7; the match to TRBD1 covers 7 bases. Losses at the gene ends were 6 bases for V and 1 base for J; bases not matched to a gene: 0. The length of the CDR3 is 12 residues. CDR3 bases: TGTGCCAGCAGGGACAGGTCCTACGAGCAGTACGTC. Translation gives CASRDRSYEQYV.

This rearrangement joins TRBV2 to TRBJ1-5, with a possible D match to TRBD1 (5 bases). Germline CDR1 SNHLY, CDR2 FYNNEI. This CDR3 is 12 amino acids long. V was clipped by 6 bases and J by 7 bases, with 10 bases between them. This CDR3 is CASRETEQPQHF. As DNA, the CDR3 is TGTGCCAGCAGAGAGACAGAGCAGCCCCAGCATTTT.

The rearrangement uses TRBV10-3 and TRBJ1-3; the match to TRBD1 covers 9 bases. Germline trimming cut 10 bases from V and 4 bases from J; bases unmatched to any gene: 14. CDR1 and CDR2 from the germline V gene are ENHRY and SYGVKD. The CDR3 has 16 amino acids. CDR3 sequence: CATQELQGAAGNTIYF. The CDR3 DNA reads TGTGCCACCCAAGAATTACAGGGGGCTGCCGGAAACACCATATATTTT.

V and J are TRBV4-1 and TRBJ1-4; 7 bases align to TRBD1. This CDR3 has 15 amino acids. With V trimmed by 3 bases and J by 7 bases, 8 bases remained unmatched. The germline CDR1 and CDR2 sequences are MGHRA and YSYEKL. The CDR3 loop is CASSQGGQWTEKLFF. The CDR3 DNA sequence: TGCGCCAGCAGCCAGGGGGGACAGTGGACTGAAAAACTGTTTTTT.

This clone was observed many times. The chain combines TRBV9 with TRBJ1-5; D is uncertain. V lost 0 bases and J lost 6, with 13 bases in between. This CDR3 spans 15 amino acids. The germline CDR1 and CDR2 sequences are SGDLS and YYNGEE. The DNA of the CDR3 is TGTGCCAGCAGCGTAGGCGGAATGGGGAGTCAGCCCCAGCATTTT. Its protein is CASSVGGMGSQPQHF.

The J gene is TRBJ1-5, the V gene TRBV7-6; a weak D match, TRBD1 (6 bases). Germline V gene data show CDR1 as SGHVS and CDR2 as FNYEAQ. The V gene lost 8 bases and the J gene lost 7 bases, with 15 bases spanning the gap. CDR3 length: 13 amino acids. The DNA of the CDR3 is TGTGCCAGCGGCCAACCAGGGGAACAGCCCCAGCATTTT. Amino acids: CASGQPGEQPQHF.